This TCR beta chain was sequenced in a study of T cells after yellow fever vaccination. The overall study: SMART-Seq v4 Ultra Low Input prepared the low-cell-number fractions.

5'RACE template switching generated TCR cDNA, adding a universal primer site and UMIs. TCRdb independently ran MiXCR on the 5' RACE reads; one entry per CDR3 protein. The sample contains roughly 340,000 distinct CDR3 sequences, around 3.9% of which appear only once. Worth noting for this clonotype: What it binds is unknown.

Trimming shortened V by 3 bases and J by 7 bases, and 9 bases separated the two germline ends. The V gene's germline CDR1 is WNHNN and CDR2 SYGVQD (reference sequence). The CDR3 runs 12 residues. Broader study findings: Primary-vaccination clones mostly resurfaced post-booster (less than 98% CD4, more than 80% CD8). Abundant clonotypes (contaminants from the bulk population) could be present in FACS-sorted repertoires.

The chain employs TRBV10-1 and TRBJ1-1, with a weak D call TRBD1 (5 bases). Source: PBMCs, taken 5 days after the yellow fever booster vaccination. The TCR was taken from a young man who received the YFV17D yellow fever vaccine. The CDR3 DNA sequence: TGCGCCAGCAGTGAAAGACAGATTGAAGCTTTCTTT. Amino acid sequence: CASSERQIEAFF.